The T cell receptor beta chain under discussion was sequenced for a study of shared clonotypes between healthy human individuals. Study-level points and caveats: It was the few donors that limited the genetic and exposure-history diversity represented.

The authors split each subset's genomic DNA evenly across several immunoSEQ plates. The sequenced material, unsorted PBMC DNA, was run on ten immunoSEQ deep assay plates. Sequencing used immunoSEQ multiplex PCR; TCRdb keeps in-frame clones, though not all of them. The sample records over 400,000 clones, around 73% being singletons. Extraction of genomic DNA in unsorted samples used tens of millions of PBMCs. The sample holds many counts of this clone. Its specificity is not known. The sequenced material came from PBMCs. The receptor comes from a woman aged 40-49 years in good health. Some clones in this sample may be carry-over from other donors' samples.

In DNA, the CDR3 is TGTGCCAGCAGTGTAGGGCGAGCGTGGGTCACTGAAGCTTTCTTT. Its protein product is CASSVGRAWVTEAFF. This sequence joins TRBV2 and TRBJ1-1; D gene unclear. Germline V gene lookup returns CDR1 SNHLY and CDR2 FYNNEI. V shed 4 bases and J shed 4 bases, with 16 bases lying between them. The CDR3 runs 15 residues. Full variable domain (missing parts from reference TRBV2 and TRBJ1-1): EPEVTQTPSHQVTQMGQEVILRCVPISNHLYFYWYRQILGQKVEFLVSFYNNEISEKSEIFDDQFSVERPDGSNFTLKIRSTKLEDSAMYFCASSVGRAWVTEAFFGQGTRLTVV.